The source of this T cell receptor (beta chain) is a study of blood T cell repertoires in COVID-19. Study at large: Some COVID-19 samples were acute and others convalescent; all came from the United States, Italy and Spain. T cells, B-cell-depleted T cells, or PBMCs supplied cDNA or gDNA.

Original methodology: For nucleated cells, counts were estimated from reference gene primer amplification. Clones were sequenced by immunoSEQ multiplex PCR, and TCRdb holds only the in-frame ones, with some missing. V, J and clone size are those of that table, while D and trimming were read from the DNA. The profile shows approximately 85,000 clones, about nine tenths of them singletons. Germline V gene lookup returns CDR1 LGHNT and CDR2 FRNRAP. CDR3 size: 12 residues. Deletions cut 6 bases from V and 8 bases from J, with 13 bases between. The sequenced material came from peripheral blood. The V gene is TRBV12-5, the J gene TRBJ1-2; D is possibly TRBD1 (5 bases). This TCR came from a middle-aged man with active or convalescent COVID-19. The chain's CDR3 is CASGTGIGGYTF. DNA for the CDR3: TGTGCTAGTGGCACAGGAATCGGCGGCTACACCTTC.